This T cell receptor (beta chain) emerged from a study of blood T cell repertoires in COVID-19 (dated by TCRdb to 2018 to 2020). With respect to the entire study: Samples from collaborators originated in the United States, Italy and Spain and spanned both the acute and convalescent phases of COVID-19. The dataset comprised deeply sampled blood TCRbeta repertoires from subjects exposed to, actively infected with, or recovered from COVID-19. Where HLA class I and class II types were available, the types were taken from metadata supplied by the sample provider, not from assay-based typing. The material from the prospective study consisted of cDNA or gDNA derived from T cells, B-cell-depleted T cells, or PBMCs. Nearly every sample came with metadata listing a de-identified subject ID, COVID-19 status, age in years and sex. The repertoires were released in a freely available public database meant as a resource for research on the immune response to SARS-CoV-2. The samples were drawn from the first 160 participants of the ongoing ImmuneRACE study and from some 1,300 subjects provided by 6 global collaborators.

The immunoSEQ Assay, a bias-controlled multiplex PCR, was used to amplify TCRbeta CDR3 regions from genomic DNA. The authors processed their data as follows. Nucleated cell counts per sample were estimated from amplification of reference gene primers within the assay. To quantify the absolute abundance of each unique TCRbeta CDR3 rearrangement, sequence reads were collapsed and filtered. For each sample, productive Simpson clonality was calculated as the square root of Simpson's diversity index over productive rearrangements. The source is immuneACCESS, and TCRdb retained only in-frame sequences with V and J called. Part of the clones is not carried over; for the studies checked, unresolved V genes explain less than half of this, and the remainder is unexplained. For V, J and clone size, that table is used; D and trimming come from the DNA. This sample has 210,000 or so clones in its table, and roughly 81% of those were observed once. The ten largest clonotypes hold 5.1% of the sample.

Study-wide findings and limitations: Clinical and demographic metadata were provided uncurated, with the amount varying by source and participant.

The collaborating institutions used their own protocols to collect whole blood in K2EDTA tubes. Collaborator samples were shipped for TCRbeta analysis as frozen whole blood, isolated PBMCs, or DNA extracted from either sample type. About this clone itself: Its antigen is unknown. One base away there is no much larger clone; base qualities are not given.

The trim is 2 bases for V and 5 bases for J, with a gap of 15 bases between the germline ends. CDR1 and CDR2 are read off the germline V gene as SGHRS and YFSETQ. The CDR3, from cysteine to phenylalanine, totals 15 residues. The entry retains the CDR3 DNA only, 45 bases that are in frame from base 1. Sequencing was performed on peripheral blood. The chain couples TRBV5-1 to TRBJ2-3; TRBD1 is possibly the D segment (6 matching bases). The receptor was derived from a woman in her sixties or seventies with active or convalescent COVID-19. The CDR3 amino acid sequence is: CASSFRQASLDTQYF. The sequence in DNA is TGCGCCAGCAGCTTTCGACAGGCGAGCTTAGATACGCAGTATTTT.